This T cell receptor beta chain was documented in a study of blood T cells in healthy people across ages. Study results and limitations: Measured against age, TCR beta diversity per million T cells decreased in a roughly linear manner. The study found TCR beta diversity correlated strongly with naive T cell percentage. Naive CD4+ cell counts and diversity both ran higher in long-lived than in aged donors.

Only a few counts were recorded for this clonotype. Its antigen is undetermined. Donors ranged from about 6 to 95 years old and were healthy Caucasians in Russia. For the second PCR, which ran for 7 to 11 cycles, a sample-barcoded 5' primer and a J-beta primer mix were used. Via MiXCR, TCRdb re-called the 5' RACE reads, giving one row per CDR3 protein. The sample lists approximately 800,000 distinct CDR3 sequences, approximately 25% occurring once. This CDR3 is 13 amino acids long. Germline V gives CDR1 DFQATT, CDR2 SNEGSKA (reference sequence). The V end lost 3 bases, the J end lost 0 bases, and 8 bases lay between the germline ends. This sample was also put to use in a study of T cells of mothers and their children.

Sequences were obtained from blood. V and J are TRBV20-1 and TRBJ1-2; D remains ambiguous. The TCR comes from a boy between 10 and 17 years old in good health. CDR3 sequence reads: CSARDLANYGYTF. The DNA for the CDR3 is TGCAGTGCTAGGGACTTAGCTAACTATGGCTACACCTTC.